These 18 T cell receptor beta chains came from one sample sequenced in a study of blood T cell repertoires in COVID-19 (TCRdb year 2020). The library was generated by the immunoSEQ multiplex PCR assay. TCRdb provides this immuneACCESS table in a form limited to in-frame rearrangements. Some clones are lacking; in checked studies, under half of them reflect an unresolved V gene, and why the rest are absent is not known. For this sample the table gives under 300,000 clones, of which just over 85% were detected only once. 3% of the sample is taken by the ten largest. The source material was peripheral blood. These receptors were collected from a woman aged 25 to 39 with active or convalescent COVID-19.

This clone was counted once. The chain couples TRBV5-1 to TRBJ1-1, with TRBD1 matching 7 bases. The CDR3 runs 14 residues. The germline V gene has CDR1 SGHRS and CDR2 YFSETQ. With V trimmed by 3 bases and J by 2 bases, 4 bases remained unmatched. CDR3 nucleotide sequence: TGCGCCAGCAGCTCCCGGGACAGTAACACTGAAGCTTTCTTT. Amino acids: CASSSRDSNTEAFF.

The chain recombines TRBV4-1 with TRBJ2-7, with 7 bases matching TRBD2. With V trimmed by 4 bases and J by 2 bases, 5 bases remained unmatched. The CDR3 has 14 amino acids. Per the germline V gene, CDR1 is MGHRA and CDR2 is YSYEKL. The CDR3: CASSPPGTTYEQYF. CDR3 sequence (DNA): TGCGCCAGCAGCCCGCCCGGGACTACCTACGAGCAGTACTTC.

This chain links TRBV19 with TRBJ2-2; a possible D gene is TRBD2 (6 bases). The CDR3 spans 15 residues. V lost 1 base to trimming and J lost 0 bases, with 6 bases between them. The germline gives CDR1 LNHDA, CDR2 SQIVND (reference sequence). The CDR3: CASSIGRANTGELFF. CDR3 in DNA: TGTGCCAGTAGTATAGGGAGGGCGAACACCGGGGAGCTGTTTTTT. The full variable domain, completed using reference TRBV19 and TRBJ2-2, is DGGITQSPKYLFRKEGQNVTLSCEQNLNHDAMYWYRQDPGQGLRLIYYSQIVNDFQKGDIAEGYSVSREKKESFPLTVTSAQKNPTAFYLCASSIGRANTGELFFGEGSRLTVL.

The chain employs TRBV28 and TRBJ2-5, with 11 bases lining up with TRBD2. V lost 3 bases to trimming and J lost 4 bases; unmatched junction nucleotides: 7. This CDR3 has 16 amino acids. CDR1 and CDR2 (germline): MDHEN, SYDVKM. CDR3 in DNA: TGTGCCAGCAGTTTTCTAACTAGCGGGGGCGGAGAGACCCAGTACTTC. It encodes CASSFLTSGGGETQYF.

This clone was picked up a small number of times. The CDR3: CASSPLSDSRYEQYF. The CDR3, as DNA: TGTGCCAGCAGCCCCTTATCGGACAGCCGATACGAGCAGTACTTC. The chain links TRBV5-5 to TRBJ2-7, with a possible D match to TRBD1 (6 bases). The CDR3 length is 15 residues. With 4 bases removed from V and 4 bases from J, the gap between germline ends came to 18 bases. Germline lookup yields CDR1 SGHKS and CDR2 YYEKEE (reference sequence).

This chain links TRBV9 with TRBJ2-1; D unclear. This CDR3 is 15 amino acids long. CDR1 SGDLS and CDR2 YYNGEE come from the germline V gene. Trimming shortened V by 0 bases and J by 1 base, and 8 bases separated the two germline ends. In nucleotides, the CDR3 is TGTGCCAGCAGCGTAGGGCACCATTCCTACAATGAGCAGTTCTTC. Its translation: CASSVGHHSYNEQFF.

This sequence joins TRBV9 and TRBJ2-5; TRBD2 is a possible D gene (5 bases). The CDR3 contains 14 residues. In germline, CDR1 is SGDLS, CDR2 YYNGEE. V lost 4 bases, J lost 2 bases, and 12 bases lay in between. CDR3 DNA sequence: TGTGCCAGCAGCCCCCGGGGTCGGCAAGAGACCCAGTACTTC. Encoded protein: CASSPRGRQETQYF.

Written as DNA, the CDR3 is TGCAGCGTCTCCGACAGGGCGGGTGAGCAGTTCTTC. The encoded protein is CSVSDRAGEQFF. J is TRBJ2-1 and V is TRBV29-1; 7 bases match TRBD1. The V gene's germline CDR1 is SQVTM and CDR2 ANQGSEA. With V trimmed by 6 bases and J by 9 bases, 8 bases remained unmatched. CDR3 length: 12 amino acids.

V is TRBV19 and J is TRBJ1-6; 10 bases match TRBD1. Per the germline V gene, CDR1 is LNHDA and CDR2 is SQIVND (reference sequence). V was clipped by 5 bases and J by 8 bases; unmatched bases: 9. The CDR3 contains 16 residues. The chain's CDR3 is CASSHDRGTGDSPLHF. CDR3 sequence (DNA): TGTGCCAGTAGTCATGACCGCGGGACAGGGGATTCACCCCTCCACTTT.

This clone was seen a handful of times. V usage is TRBV4-3 and J usage is TRBJ1-2, with 7 bases fitting TRBD1. Germline values: CDR1 LGHNA, CDR2 YSLEER. The CDR3 runs to 17 residues. Losses at the gene ends were 0 bases for V and 5 bases for J; bases not matched to a gene: 12. Written as DNA, the CDR3 is TGCGCCAGCAGCCAAGATGGGTCTGAGAGGGGGCGGTATGGCTACACCTTC. Protein sequence: CASSQDGSERGRYGYTF.

The rearrangement uses TRBV7-9 and TRBJ2-1, with 10 bases lining up with TRBD1. V was pared by 1 base and J by 7 bases, with 7 bases of the junction left unmatched. Germline V gives CDR1 SEHNR, CDR2 FQNEAQ (reference sequence). The CDR3 totals 16 residues. The CDR3 protein is CASSLEGTGVMNEQFF. The CDR3 DNA reads TGTGCCAGCAGCTTAGAGGGGACAGGGGTGATGAATGAGCAGTTCTTC.

J is TRBJ2-1 and V is TRBV19; D uncertain. With 6 bases removed from V and 0 bases from J, the gap between germline ends came to 15 bases. The germline V gene encodes CDR1 LNHDA and CDR2 SQIVND (reference sequence). The CDR3 spans 16 residues. The CDR3 reads CASSPEALSSYNEQFF. Here the CDR3 DNA reads TGTGCCAGTAGCCCTGAGGCGCTTTCCTCCTACAATGAGCAGTTCTTC.

The chain couples TRBV6-5 to TRBJ1-2, with TRBD1 as a possible D gene (6 bases). Trimming removed 6 bases from V and 14 bases from J, with 22 bases in between. The germline gives CDR1 MNHEY, CDR2 SVGAGI. The CDR3 runs to 13 residues. CDR3 loop: CASSSPDRRPGTF. CDR3 bases: TGTGCCAGCAGCTCACCAGACAGGCGCCCCGGTACCTTC.

The chain employs TRBV9 and TRBJ2-1, with 9 bases that match TRBD2. This CDR3 has 15 amino acids. The germline CDR1 and CDR2 sequences are SGDLS and YYNGEE. V lost 1 base to trimming and J lost 6 bases; unmatched junction nucleotides: 5. This CDR3 reads CASSVKGGGANEQFF. CDR3 DNA sequence: TGTGCCAGCAGCGTAAAGGGCGGGGGGGCCAATGAGCAGTTCTTC.

The chain uses TRBV7-2 and TRBJ1-1; unclear D gene. Trimming cost V 3 bases and J 5 bases, with 7 bases left between them. The CDR3 runs 12 residues. CDR1 SGHTA and CDR2 FQGNSA come from the germline V gene. The CDR3 loop is CASSFPGTEAFF. The CDR3 coding sequence is TGTGCCAGCAGCTTCCCCGGGACTGAAGCTTTCTTT. Combining the CDR3 with reference TRBV7-2 and TRBJ1-1 gives the whole variable domain GAGVSQSPSNKVTEKGKDVELRCDPISGHTALYWYRQSLGQGLEFLIYFQGNSAPDKSGLPSDRFSAERTGGSVSTLTIQRTQQEDSAVYLCASSFPGTEAFFGQGTRLTVV.

This sequence joins TRBV6-2 or TRBV6-3 and TRBJ1-1, with D tentatively TRBD1 (5 bases). The CDR3 is 18 amino acids. Germline assignment: CDR1 MNHEY and CDR2 SVGEGT. V lost 2 bases and J 0 bases, leaving 19 bases between the germline ends. The CDR3 sequence is CASSYPSGARVMNTEAFF. The DNA of the CDR3 is TGTGCCAGCAGTTACCCTAGTGGGGCGCGCGTAATGAACACTGAAGCTTTCTTT.

This chain joins TRBV27 and TRBJ1-6, with TRBD1 matching 7 bases. Germline V gene lookup returns CDR1 MNHEY and CDR2 SMNVEV (reference sequence). The CDR3 is 17 amino acids. The J segment lost 0 bases and the V segment lost 4 bases, leaving 6 bases of the junction unmatched. The CDR3: CASSSPGDSSYNSPLHF. CDR3 DNA sequence: TGTGCCAGCAGTTCCCCGGGGGACAGCTCCTATAATTCACCCCTCCACTTT.

The chain uses TRBV7-2 and TRBJ2-1; TRBD2 agrees at 11 bases. The length of the CDR3 is 16 residues. Trimming at V came to 2 bases and at J to 7 bases, leaving 7 bases not matched to a gene. Germline CDR1 SGHTA, CDR2 FQGNSA. This CDR3 is CASSLLASGGWNEQFF. CDR3 bases: TGTGCCAGCAGCTTATTGGCTAGCGGGGGGTGGAATGAGCAGTTCTTC.